This T cell receptor beta chain was retrieved from a study of T-cell reconstitution after alpha-beta-depleted transplantation in children (dated by TCRdb to about 2016). Context from the whole study: T-cell immune reconstitution after TCRalphabeta/CD19-depleted allogeneic hematopoietic cell transplantation in children was quantitatively tracked in the study by means of TCR repertoire profiling.

The library relied on PCR. The run used an Illumina HiSeq 2500. TCR library preparation used molecular barcoding, with unique molecular identifiers applied to normalize quantification of the TCRbeta repertoire. Clones were called with MiXCR by TCRdb after fastp trimmed the public reads at Q25, and only in-frame beta chains were retained. Here each entry gathers all rows of one CDR3 protein and keeps the most common genes and DNA. The sample records under 140,000 distinct CDR3 sequences, under 13% of which are singletons. 8% of the sample is held by the ten biggest clonotypes. The CDR1 and CDR2 encoded by the germline V gene are SGHRS and YFSETQ. The CDR3, from cysteine to phenylalanine, totals 17 residues. CDR3 DNA only is kept here, 51 bases in frame from base 1. The V end loses 0 bases and the J end loses 1 base, and a stretch of 13 bases separates them. Ten or more counts support this clonotype. Its antigen target is currently unknown. Base qualities are not at hand, and no much larger clone is one base apart.

The input for sequencing was PBMCs from the stem cell graft donor, taken from the stem cell graft. Here the chain combines TRBV5-1 and TRBJ2-2; no D gene can be assigned with confidence. This clonotype originated in a human donor who donated a stem cell graft to a child with acute lymphoblastic leukemia. The DNA is as follows: TGCGCCAGCAGCTTGGCCCGTAGGGCCCTGAACACCGGGGAGCTGTTTTTT. It translates as CASSLARRALNTGELFF.